This is a list of T cell receptor beta chains from one sample in a study of identical twins. TCRdb ran MiXCR on the 5' RACE reads and lists one entry per CDR3 protein. The sample carries some 760,000 distinct CDR3 sequences, roughly 18% recorded once. These data also featured in a second study, about T cells expressing NK-cell markers.

What was sequenced was PBMCs. The receptors here all came from a woman under 30 in good health. Both conserved end residues are part of each CDR3. The D gene is left open where the match is weak. Rows may omit the clone size; those that give it use once, few, many or a size class.

D gene	V gene	CDR3 length	clone size	J gene	CDR3 protein	CDR3 DNA
.	TRBV12-5	15	few	TRBJ2-1	CASGLVGASYNEQFF	TGTGCTAGTGGTTTGGTAGGTGCCTCCTACAATGAGCAGTTCTTC
.	TRBV25-1	13	few	TRBJ2-7	CASSELAAQEQYF	TGTGCCAGCAGTGAACTGGCAGCGCAAGAGCAGTACTTC
TRBD2	TRBV20-1	11	.	TRBJ2-1	CSASGRAEQFF	TGCAGTGCTAGCGGGAGGGCGGAGCAGTTCTTC
TRBD2	TRBV20-1	15	few	TRBJ2-3	CSARSRERETDTQYF	TGCAGTGCTAGATCGCGGGAGCGGGAAACAGATACGCAGTATTTT
TRBD2	TRBV20-1	13	.	TRBJ2-7	CSARFSGSPEQYF	TGCAGTGCTAGATTCAGCGGGAGTCCCGAGCAGTACTTC
TRBD2	TRBV5-5	13	many	TRBJ2-1	CASSGLAGYEQFF	TGTGCCAGCAGCGGACTAGCAGGGTATGAGCAGTTCTTC
TRBD2	TRBV12-5	15	.	TRBJ2-1	CASGLGAGDLGEQFF	TGTGCTAGTGGTTTAGGGGCGGGAGATTTGGGTGAGCAGTTCTTC
.	TRBV6-1	15	.	TRBJ2-1	CASSPGRRVNNEQFF	TGTGCCAGCAGCCCAGGGCGCAGGGTTAACAATGAGCAGTTCTTC
.	TRBV2	13	few	TRBJ2-7	CASSQVSTYEQYF	TGTGCCTCCAGCCAAGTCTCTACCTACGAGCAGTACTTC
.	TRBV12-3/TRBV12-4	13	.	TRBJ2-3	CASTPGAYGAQYF	TGTGCCAGCACTCCAGGGGCCTATGGGGCGCAGTATTTT
.	TRBV20-1	14	.	TRBJ2-5	CSAREGRMQETQYF	TGCAGTGCTAGAGAAGGACGGATGCAAGAGACCCAGTACTTC
TRBD2	TRBV4-3	17	once	TRBJ2-1	CASSQDPQAGGSNEQFF	TGCGCCAGCAGCCAAGATCCGCAGGCGGGGGGTTCCAATGAGCAGTTCTTC
.	TRBV5-1	15	.	TRBJ2-5	CASSLRATEQETQYF	TGCGCCAGCAGCTTACGGGCCACCGAACAAGAGACCCAGTACTTC
.	TRBV5-8	13	few	TRBJ2-3	CASSLGGSATQYF	TGTGCCAGCAGCTTGGGCGGATCAGCTACGCAGTATTTT
.	TRBV10-3	13	.	TRBJ2-3	CAISESNRNTQYF	TGTGCCATCAGTGAGTCGAATAGGAATACGCAGTATTTT
TRBD1	TRBV20-1	14	.	TRBJ1-6	CSAKDRSGNSPLHF	TGCAGTGCCAAGGACAGGTCTGGGAATTCACCCCTCCACTTT
.	TRBV7-2	14	.	TRBJ1-5	CASSLDPSNQPQHF	TGTGCCAGCAGCTTAGACCCCAGCAATCAGCCCCAGCATTTT
TRBD2	TRBV5-1	14	few	TRBJ2-3	CASSPERDTDTQYF	TGCGCCAGCAGCCCTGAGCGGGACACAGATACGCAGTATTTT
.	TRBV24-1	16	few	TRBJ2-7	CATSDLSPKGSYEQYF	TGTGCCACCAGTGATTTAAGCCCCAAGGGCTCCTACGAGCAGTACTTC
TRBD1	TRBV29-1	14	.	TRBJ2-5	CSVAPGTGGETQYF	TGCAGCGTTGCCCCCGGGACAGGGGGAGAGACCCAGTACTTC
.	TRBV5-1	15	.	TRBJ2-5	CASSFVTRGRETQYF	TGCGCCAGCAGCTTCGTTACCAGGGGACGAGAGACCCAGTACTTC
.	TRBV7-9	14	once	TRBJ1-1	CASSQNQGPGEAFF	TGTGCCAGCAGCCAAAATCAGGGGCCCGGTGAAGCTTTCTTT
TRBD2	TRBV20-1	15	.	TRBJ2-3	CSAKSSRLAGGTQYF	TGCAGTGCCAAGTCCTCCCGGCTAGCGGGTGGTACGCAGTATTTT
.	TRBV29-1	14	few	TRBJ1-4	CSVELGGTGEKLFF	TGCAGCGTTGAGCTCGGGGGGACTGGTGAAAAACTGTTTTTT
.	TRBV20-1	19	.	TRBJ2-2	CSARGPTSLRGGNTGELFF	TGCAGTGCTAGAGGCCCGACTAGTCTCAGAGGAGGTAACACCGGGGAGCTGTTTTTT
.	TRBV4-1	17	.	TRBJ2-1	CASSQGRAQSSYNEQFF	TGCGCCAGCAGCCAAGGCAGGGCTCAGAGCTCCTACAATGAGCAGTTCTTC
TRBD1	TRBV7-9	16	few	TRBJ2-3	CASSFGRDRGRDTQYF	TGTGCCAGCAGCTTCGGTCGGGACAGGGGGCGAGATACGCAGTATTTT
TRBD1	TRBV24-1	14	.	TRBJ2-7	CATSDPGQPNEQYF	TGTGCCACCAGTGACCCGGGACAGCCTAACGAGCAGTACTTC
TRBD2	TRBV27	15	few	TRBJ2-3	CASSLWEGTTDTQYF	TGTGCCAGCAGTCTTTGGGAGGGCACCACAGATACGCAGTATTTT
.	TRBV5-6	16	.	TRBJ2-2	CASSFGFSLNTGELFF	TGTGCCAGCAGCTTCGGGTTTTCGCTGAACACCGGGGAGCTGTTTTTT
.	TRBV5-5	13	few	TRBJ1-1	CASVRGRNTEAFF	TGTGCCAGTGTACGGGGGAGGAACACTGAAGCTTTCTTT
.	TRBV10-1	13	.	TRBJ1-4	CASSGQANEKLFF	TGCGCCAGCAGTGGACAGGCTAATGAAAAACTGTTTTTT
.	TRBV7-3	14	few	TRBJ2-2	CASSYGTYTGELFF	TGTGCCAGCAGCTACGGGACATACACCGGGGAGCTGTTTTTT
.	TRBV12-3/TRBV12-4	14	.	TRBJ2-3	CASSSSSYVDTQYF	TGTGCCAGCAGTTCTTCTAGCTACGTAGATACGCAGTATTTT
.	TRBV7-2	16	few	TRBJ1-6	CASSLEGARANSPLHF	TGTGCCAGCAGCTTAGAAGGGGCGAGGGCAAATTCACCCCTCCACTTT
.	TRBV12-3/TRBV12-4	14	few	TRBJ2-7	CASSPGESSYEQYF	TGTGCCAGCAGCCCGGGGGAGAGCTCCTACGAGCAGTACTTC
.	TRBV7-2	14	.	TRBJ1-6	CASSLGTDGSPLHF	TGTGCCAGCAGCTTAGGAACAGACGGGTCACCCCTCCACTTT
.	TRBV4-2	13	many	TRBJ2-5	CASSPAKGETQYF	TGTGCCAGCAGCCCAGCAAAGGGAGAGACCCAGTACTTC
TRBD1	TRBV12-3/TRBV12-4	14	few	TRBJ1-1	CASSSESRGTEAFF	TGTGCCAGCAGTTCGGAATCCAGGGGGACTGAAGCTTTCTTT
.	TRBV18	16	.	TRBJ2-2	CASGPYSRSNTGELFF	TGTGCCAGCGGTCCCTACAGCCGATCGAACACCGGGGAGCTGTTTTTT
TRBD2	TRBV15	16	.	TRBJ2-3	CATSRDPAGVTDTQYF	TGTGCCACCAGCAGAGACCCAGCGGGAGTGACAGATACGCAGTATTTT
.	TRBV27	9	few	TRBJ1-1	CASSLWVFF	TGTGCCAGCAGTTTGTGGGTTTTCTTT
.	TRBV10-3	14	few	TRBJ2-1	CAIRRVAGYNEQFF	TGTGCCATCAGAAGAGTGGCAGGCTACAATGAGCAGTTCTTC
.	TRBV7-9	12	.	TRBJ2-3	CASSLQFDTQYF	TGTGCCAGCAGCTTACAATTCGATACGCAGTATTTT
TRBD2	TRBV12-3/TRBV12-4	15	many	TRBJ2-1	CASGVSSGGIGEQFF	TGTGCCAGCGGGGTGTCTAGCGGGGGGATCGGTGAGCAGTTCTTC
.	TRBV5-1	15	few	TRBJ2-1	CASSLALGLRGEQFF	TGCGCCAGCAGCTTGGCCCTGGGGCTCCGGGGAGAGCAGTTCTTC
TRBD2	TRBV29-1	14	.	TRBJ2-7	CSVVGLAGVHEQYF	TGCAGCGTTGTCGGACTAGCGGGAGTCCACGAGCAGTACTTC
TRBD2	TRBV12-3/TRBV12-4	15	.	TRBJ2-2	CASTWGTRSSGELFF	TGTGCCAGCACCTGGGGGACTAGGAGCTCCGGGGAGCTGTTTTTT
.	TRBV29-1	14	few	TRBJ2-2	CSVRRGVNTGELFF	TGCAGCGTTCGCAGGGGGGTAAACACCGGGGAGCTGTTTTTT
TRBD1	TRBV9	14	few	TRBJ1-5	CASSGDRDGQPQHF	TGTGCCAGCAGCGGTGACAGGGATGGGCAGCCCCAGCATTTT
.	TRBV6-2/TRBV6-3	15	few	TRBJ2-6	CASSTPRSGANVLTF	TGTGCCAGCAGTACTCCCCGGTCTGGGGCCAACGTCCTGACTTTC
.	TRBV20-1	13	few	TRBJ1-2	CSAKTGANYGYTF	TGCAGTGCTAAGACGGGAGCTAACTATGGCTACACCTTC
TRBD2	TRBV5-1	15	few	TRBJ2-2	CASSSPAGVSGELFF	TGCGCCAGCAGCTCCCCAGCGGGAGTATCCGGGGAGCTGTTTTTT
.	TRBV7-9	13	.	TRBJ1-2	CASSFVRSDGYTF	TGTGCCAGCAGCTTTGTAAGGAGTGATGGCTACACCTTC
.	TRBV7-2	15	few	TRBJ2-7	CASSLPTQGSYEQYF	TGTGCCAGCAGCTTACCTACACAGGGTTCCTACGAGCAGTACTTC
TRBD2	TRBV5-6	18	few	TRBJ2-3	CASSSLTGLAGNTDTQYF	TGTGCCAGCAGCTCTCTGACAGGACTAGCGGGGAACACAGATACGCAGTATTTT
.	TRBV4-3	14	.	TRBJ1-1	CASSQDKGDTEAFF	TGCGCCAGCAGCCAAGATAAGGGGGACACTGAAGCTTTCTTT
.	TRBV2	16	few	TRBJ2-1	CASRVGSRRGYNEQFF	TGTGCCAGCAGGGTTGGGAGTAGGAGAGGGTACAATGAGCAGTTCTTC
.	TRBV7-6	12	many	TRBJ2-7	CASSQRDYEQYF	TGTGCCAGCAGCCAAAGGGACTACGAGCAGTACTTC